The source of this TCR beta chain is a study of siplizumab effects on memory and regulatory T cells. TCRdb's table, derived via immunoSEQ multiplex PCR, lists solely in-frame clones and lacks some. The sample has more than 85,000 clones, 94% seen once. Material for sequencing was Tregs sorted from blood. This receptor was obtained from a human donor in good health.

The CDR3 nucleotides are TGTGCCAGCAGCTTAGGTATTCGGGAGAGGTTCGGGTACGAGCAGTACTTC. Translated: CASSLGIRERFGYEQYF. The V call is TRBV7-8, the J call TRBJ2-7; D might be TRBD2 (6 bases). The V gene lost 1 base and the J gene lost 4 bases, with 20 bases spanning the gap. The CDR3 length is 17 residues. CDR1 and CDR2 (germline): SGHVS, FQNEAQ.